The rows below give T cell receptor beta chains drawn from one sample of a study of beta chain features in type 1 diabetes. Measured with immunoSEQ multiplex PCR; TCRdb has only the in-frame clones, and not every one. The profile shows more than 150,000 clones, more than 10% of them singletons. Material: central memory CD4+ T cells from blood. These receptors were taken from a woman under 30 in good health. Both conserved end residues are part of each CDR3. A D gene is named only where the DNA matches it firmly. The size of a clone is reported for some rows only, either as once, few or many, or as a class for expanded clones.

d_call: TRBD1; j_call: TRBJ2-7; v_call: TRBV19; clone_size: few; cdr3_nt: TGTGCCAGTAGTGAAGCGACAGGGTACTACGAGCAGTACTTC; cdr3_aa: CASSEATGYYEQYF
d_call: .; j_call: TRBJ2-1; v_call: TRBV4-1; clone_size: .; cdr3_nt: TGCGCCAGCACGGGGAGGACCTCGGGGGATGAGCAGTTCTTC; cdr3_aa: CASTGRTSGDEQFF
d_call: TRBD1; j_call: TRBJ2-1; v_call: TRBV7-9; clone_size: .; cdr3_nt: TGTGCCAGCAGCTGGGGGACAGACAATGAGCAGTTCTTC; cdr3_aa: CASSWGTDNEQFF
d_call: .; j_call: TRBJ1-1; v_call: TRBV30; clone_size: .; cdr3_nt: TGTGCCTGGAGTGTACGTCTTCCAACCCGGGGAAACACTGAAGCTTTCTTT; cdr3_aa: CAWSVRLPTRGNTEAFF
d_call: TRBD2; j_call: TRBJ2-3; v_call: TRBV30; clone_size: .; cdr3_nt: TGTGCCTCCGCGACTAGCGGGAGGCCAGATACGCAGTATTTT; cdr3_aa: CASATSGRPDTQYF
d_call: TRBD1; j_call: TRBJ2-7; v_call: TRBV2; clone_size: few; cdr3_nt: TGTGCCAGCAGTTTATACAGGGGGCGCGTCTACGAGCAGTACTTC; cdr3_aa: CASSLYRGRVYEQYF
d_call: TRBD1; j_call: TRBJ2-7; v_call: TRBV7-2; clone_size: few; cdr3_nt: TGTGCCAGCAGCTCCAGGGGGTGGGAGCAGTACTTC; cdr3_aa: CASSSRGWEQYF
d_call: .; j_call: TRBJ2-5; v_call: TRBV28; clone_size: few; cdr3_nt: TGTGCCAGCACCTTGCGCCTTCAAGAGACCCAGTACTTC; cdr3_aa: CASTLRLQETQYF
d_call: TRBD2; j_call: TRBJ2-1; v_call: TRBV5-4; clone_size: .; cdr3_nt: TGTGCCAGCAGCTCCGCCGGGACTAGCGGGTACAATGAGCAGTTCTTC; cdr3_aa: CASSSAGTSGYNEQFF
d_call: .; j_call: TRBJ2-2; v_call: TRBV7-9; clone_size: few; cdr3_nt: TGTGCCAGCAGCCCCTCGTATCGGAACACCGGGGAGCTGTTTTTT; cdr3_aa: CASSPSYRNTGELFF
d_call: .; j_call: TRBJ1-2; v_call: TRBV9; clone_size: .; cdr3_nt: TGTGCCAGCAGCCCGAGAGAGTCAGGGTACCAGGGTGGCTACACCTTC; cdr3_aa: CASSPRESGYQGGYTF
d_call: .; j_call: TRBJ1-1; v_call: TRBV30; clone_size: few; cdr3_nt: TGTGCCTGGAAAGAGGTTCTCAACACTGAAGCTTTCTTT; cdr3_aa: CAWKEVLNTEAFF
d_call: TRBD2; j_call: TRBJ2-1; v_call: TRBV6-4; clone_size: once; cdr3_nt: TGTGCCAGCAGTGACGAAGCGGGAGGGCCTCATGAGCAGTTCTTC; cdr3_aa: CASSDEAGGPHEQFF
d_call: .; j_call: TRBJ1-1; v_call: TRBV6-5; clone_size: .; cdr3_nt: TGTGCCAGCAGTTGGGGAGGGAACACTGAAGCTTTCTTT; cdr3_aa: CASSWGGNTEAFF
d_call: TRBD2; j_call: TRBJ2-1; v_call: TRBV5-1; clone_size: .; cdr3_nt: TGCGCCAGCAGCCGGGGGGCGGGGGGCTCCTACAATGAGCAGTTCTTC; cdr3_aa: CASSRGAGGSYNEQFF
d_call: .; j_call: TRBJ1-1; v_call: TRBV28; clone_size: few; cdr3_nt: TGTGCCAGCAGTAAGGGCGGGCGGGTGAACACTGAAGCTTTCTTT; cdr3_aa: CASSKGGRVNTEAFF
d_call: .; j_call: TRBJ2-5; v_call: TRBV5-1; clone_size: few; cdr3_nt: TGCGCCAGCAGCTTGACCGGGGAAGAGACCCAGTACTTC; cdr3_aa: CASSLTGEETQYF
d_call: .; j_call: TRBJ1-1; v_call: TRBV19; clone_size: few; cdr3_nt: TGTGCCAGTAGTATATGGGTCTCGGGAGGATTTATCACTGAAGCTTTCTTT; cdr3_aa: CASSIWVSGGFITEAFF
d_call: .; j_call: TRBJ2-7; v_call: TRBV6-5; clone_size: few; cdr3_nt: TGTGCCAGTGCAGGAGGGCCGGGCGAGCAGTACTTC; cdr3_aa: CASAGGPGEQYF
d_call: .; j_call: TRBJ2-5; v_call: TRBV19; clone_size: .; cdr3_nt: TGTGCCAGTAGTATAGATGACTACGGCGGCGAGACCCAGTACTTC; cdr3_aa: CASSIDDYGGETQYF
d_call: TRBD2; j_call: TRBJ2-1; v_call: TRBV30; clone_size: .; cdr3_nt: TGTGCCTGGATAACCAGCGGGAGGGCGTTGGATGAGCAGTTCTTC; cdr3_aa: CAWITSGRALDEQFF
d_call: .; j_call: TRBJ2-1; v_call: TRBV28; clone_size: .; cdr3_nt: TGTGCCAGCAGTTTGCGAGGGAGGTCCTACAATGAGCAGTTCTTC; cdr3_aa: CASSLRGRSYNEQFF
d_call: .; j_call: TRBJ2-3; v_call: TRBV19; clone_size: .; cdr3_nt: TGTGCCACACAGGGGGGGTACACAGATACGCAGTATTTT; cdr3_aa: CATQGGYTDTQYF
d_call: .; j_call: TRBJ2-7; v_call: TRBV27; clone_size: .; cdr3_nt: TGTGCCAGCAGTCTTTGGAAACGGGCCTACGAGCAGTACTTC; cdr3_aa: CASSLWKRAYEQYF
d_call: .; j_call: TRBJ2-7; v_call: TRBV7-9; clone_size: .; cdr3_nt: TGTGCCAGCAGGGCGGGACAGTCCTACGAGCAGTACTTC; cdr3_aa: CASRAGQSYEQYF
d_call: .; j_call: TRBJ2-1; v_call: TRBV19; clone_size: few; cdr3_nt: TGTGCCAGTAGAATGGGACTTAACTCCTACAATGAGCAGTTCTTC; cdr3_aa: CASRMGLNSYNEQFF
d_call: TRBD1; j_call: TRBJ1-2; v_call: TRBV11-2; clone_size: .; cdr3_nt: TGTGCCAGCAGCTTAGTCGACAGGGGATCAAGCTACACCTTC; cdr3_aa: CASSLVDRGSSYTF
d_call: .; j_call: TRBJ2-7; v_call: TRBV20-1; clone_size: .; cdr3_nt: TGCAGTGTAACAGACGACTACGAGCAGTACTTC; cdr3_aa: CSVTDDYEQYF
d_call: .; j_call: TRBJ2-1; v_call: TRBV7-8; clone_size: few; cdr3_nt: TGTGCCAGCAGCTTAGAGCGGTCTATCTACAATGAGCAGTTCTTC; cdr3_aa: CASSLERSIYNEQFF
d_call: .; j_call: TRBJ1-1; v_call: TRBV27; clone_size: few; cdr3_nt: TGTGCCAGCAGTTTTACTGACCGAGGCACTGAAGCTTTCTTT; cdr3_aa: CASSFTDRGTEAFF
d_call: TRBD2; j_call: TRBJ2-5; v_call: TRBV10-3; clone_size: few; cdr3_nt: TGTGCCATCGCAGGGACTAGCCAAGAGACCCAGTACTTC; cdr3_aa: CAIAGTSQETQYF
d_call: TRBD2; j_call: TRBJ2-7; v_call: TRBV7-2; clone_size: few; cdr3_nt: TGTGCCAGCAGCTTAGCGACTAGCGGGGCGTCCTACGAGCAGTACTTC; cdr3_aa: CASSLATSGASYEQYF
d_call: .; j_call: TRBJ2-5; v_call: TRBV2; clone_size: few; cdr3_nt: TGTGCCAGCAGTGTAGATTACGAAGAGACCCAGTACTTC; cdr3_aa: CASSVDYEETQYF
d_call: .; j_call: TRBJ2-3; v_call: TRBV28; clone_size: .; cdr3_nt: TGTGCCAGCAGTGAGAGACAGGGAGGAACAGATACGCAGTATTTT; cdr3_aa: CASSERQGGTDTQYF
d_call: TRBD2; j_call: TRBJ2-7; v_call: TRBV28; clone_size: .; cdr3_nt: TGTGCCAGCACCGTTAGCGGGAGGAGCTCCTACGAGCAGTACTTC; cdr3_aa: CASTVSGRSSYEQYF
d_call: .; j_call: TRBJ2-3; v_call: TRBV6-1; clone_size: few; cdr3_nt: TGTGCCAGCAGTGAGGCCAGGACAGATACGCAGTATTTT; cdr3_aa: CASSEARTDTQYF
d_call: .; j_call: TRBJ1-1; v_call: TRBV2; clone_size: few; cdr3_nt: TGTGCCAGCAGCGTCGCTCTAGGAAGAACTGAAGCTTTCTTT; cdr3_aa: CASSVALGRTEAFF
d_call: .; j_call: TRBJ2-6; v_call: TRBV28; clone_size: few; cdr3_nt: TGTGCCAGCAGTACCATGACACAGGGTTGGTCTGGGGCCAACGTCCTGACTTTC; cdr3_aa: CASSTMTQGWSGANVLTF
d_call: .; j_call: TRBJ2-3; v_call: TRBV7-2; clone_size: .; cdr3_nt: TGTGCCAGCAGCGTCGGTGGGGCTAGCGATAGCACAGATACGCAGTATTTT; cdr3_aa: CASSVGGASDSTDTQYF
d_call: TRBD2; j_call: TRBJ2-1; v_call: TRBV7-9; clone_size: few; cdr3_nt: TGTGCCAGCAGCTTAGGTCGTCAGCCGGGACTAGCGGCTAACAATGAGCAGTTCTTC; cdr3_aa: CASSLGRQPGLAANNEQFF
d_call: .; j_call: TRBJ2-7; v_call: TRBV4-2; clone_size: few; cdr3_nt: TGTGCCAGCAGCCAAGACCGAAGCGCGTTAAGGTCCTACGAGCAGTACTTC; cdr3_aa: CASSQDRSALRSYEQYF
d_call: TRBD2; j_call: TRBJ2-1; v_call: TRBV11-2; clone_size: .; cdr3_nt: TGTGCCAGCAGCCAGGGACTAGCGGGTTACAATGAGCAGTTCTTC; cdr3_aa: CASSQGLAGYNEQFF